The clone carrying this T cell receptor beta chain was counted many times. The antigen remains undetermined. This specimen comes from a study of T cells after yellow fever vaccination. Findings and caveats of the study: Subsequent booster samples again held most clones from primary vaccination (around 96% CD4, 88% CD8). From the bulk population, abundant clonotypes could contaminate and appear within FACS-sorted repertoires.

Trimming cost V 8 bases and J 6 bases; bases outside gene matches: 11. Germline V CDR1 and CDR2: MDHEN, SYDVKM. There are 15 residues in the CDR3. TCRdb reprocessed the 5' RACE reads with MiXCR, giving one entry per CDR3 protein. The profile shows some 320,000 distinct CDR3 sequences, over 4% of them singletons. This sequence was found in a man aged 18 to 35 who received the YFV17D yellow fever vaccine. This sequence joins TRBV28 and TRBJ2-2; 8 positions agree with TRBD1. The sequencing here drew on PBMCs, taken 5 days after the yellow fever booster vaccination. The CDR3 DNA is TGTGCCAGCTTAAGACAGGGGAGTGTTCCCGGGGAGCTGTTTTTT. It specifies CASLRQGSVPGELFF.